This TCR beta chain originates from a study of shared T cell receptors in the human thymus. The CDR3 spans 17 residues. Trimming at V came to 3 bases and at J to 2 bases, leaving 13 bases not matched to a gene. Per germline, CDR1 SGDLS and CDR2 YYNGEE. Generated by immunoSEQ multiplex PCR, the TCRdb table keeps only in-frame clones and is missing some. The repertoire holds over 650,000 clones, with around 87% as singletons. This sample was also put to use in a study of human thymus T cells. That work states: Thymus was obtained from resections taken during corrective heart surgery.

The V gene is TRBV9, the J gene TRBJ1-2; 7 nucleotides match TRBD1. The material sequenced was thymocytes. This clonotype was obtained from a boy younger than two with a congenital heart defect. CDR3 nucleotides: TGTGCCAGCAGCGCCGGGACAGCGAGAAAGAGAAACTATGGCTACACCTTC. Translated: CASSAGTARKRNYGYTF.